Presented here are 28 T cell receptor beta chains from one specimen sequenced in a study of Graves' ophthalmopathy and Graves' hyperthyroidism. Amplification from RNA transcripts yielded the TCR beta CDR3 regions. The first round was an RT-PCR with HTBI primers, and the second round was a multiplex PCR. MiXCR, run by TCRdb on the multiplex PCR reads, gives a single entry per CDR3 protein. The repertoire includes 200,000 to 250,000 distinct CDR3 sequences, around 50% of them detected once, and around half sits in the top ten. Material: peripheral blood. The receptors were gathered from an adult man with Graves' ophthalmopathy.

This chain links TRBV9 with TRBJ2-7; tentative D call: TRBD1 (8 bases). In germline, CDR1 is SGDLS, CDR2 YYNGEE. The CDR3 sequence is 15 residues long. The V gene lost 3 bases and the J gene lost 1 base, with 14 bases spanning the gap. CDR3 protein: CASSERDRSSYEQYF. Here the CDR3 DNA reads TGTGCCAGCAGCGAGCGGGACAGGAGTTCCTACGAGCAGTACTTC. The full variable domain, rest sourced from reference TRBV9 and TRBJ2-7, is DSGVTQTPKHLITATGQRVTLRCSPRSGDLSVYWYQQSLDQGLQFLIQYYNGEERAKGNILERFSAQQFPDLHSELNLSSLELGDSALYFCASSERDRSSYEQYFGPGTRLTVT.

The gene calls are TRBV11-2 and TRBJ1-4; D gene unclear. The germline V gene has CDR1 SGHAT and CDR2 FQNNGV. The CDR3 loop spans 13 amino acids. The germline V and J ends were trimmed by 8 bases and 5 bases, with 12 bases remaining between them. The CDR3 region is CASATRINEKLFF. CDR3 nucleotide sequence: TGTGCCAGCGCGACACGGATAAATGAAAAACTGTTTTTT.

The rearrangement links TRBV12-3 or TRBV12-4 to TRBJ1-2; possible D gene TRBD1, 5 bases. Trimming pared 0 bases from V and 4 bases from J, leaving 9 bases between. The CDR3 runs 14 residues. The CDR3: CASSLAPRVYGYTF. The CDR3 DNA reads as TGTGCCAGCAGTTTAGCGCCCAGGGTCTATGGCTACACCTTC.

Remarks on this clonotype: One junction end disagrees with the germline gene, perhaps due to a read error. The rearrangement uses TRBV10-2 and TRBJ2-2; maybe TRBD1 (7 bases). CDR1 and CDR2 from the germline V gene are WSHSY and SAAADI. CDR3 length: 16 residues. This CDR3 reads CASSITRQGGTGELFF. As DNA, the CDR3 is TGTGCCAGCAGTATAACTCGGCAGGGGGGAACCGGGGAGCTGTTTTTT.

The chain couples TRBV5-1 to TRBJ1-5; TRBD1 is a possible D gene (6 bases). Germline CDR1 SGHRS, CDR2 YFSETQ. V was clipped by 0 bases and J by 3 bases, with 10 bases between them. CDR3 size: 15 residues. Here the CDR3 reads CASSLGGRVNQPQHF. CDR3 nucleotides: TGCGCCAGCAGCTTGGGGGGGCGGGTCAATCAGCCCCAGCATTTT.

The table lists this clonotype with a few counts. One end of the junction fails to match germline, which may point to a read error. The chain recombines TRBV10-3 with TRBJ1-2; D might be TRBD1 (5 bases). Germline loops: CDR1 ENHRY, CDR2 SYGVKD. The CDR3 runs to 14 residues. The CDR3 protein is CASSGGGTNYGYTF. CDR3 nucleotide sequence: TGTGCCAGCAGTGGGGGAGGGACGAACTATGGCTACACCTTC.

This clonotype was recorded many times. V is TRBV7-8 and J is TRBJ1-6; TRBD1 agrees at 7 bases. The germline gives CDR1 SGHVS, CDR2 FQNEAQ. The CDR3 is made up of 14 amino acids. V lost 10 bases and J lost 7; bases outside the gene matches: 10. The CDR3: CATGGTALNSPLHF. The CDR3 DNA follows: TGTGCCACAGGAGGGACAGCCCTCAATTCACCCCTCCACTTT.

The chain uses TRBV7-2 and TRBJ1-2, with D unresolved. Trimming cost V 1 base and J 0 bases, with 9 bases left between them. The CDR3 sequence is 15 residues long. CDR1 SGHTA and CDR2 FQGNSA come from the germline V gene. CDR3 protein: CASSLEGSSNYGYTF. In DNA form, the CDR3 reads TGTGCCAGCAGCTTAGAGGGTAGTTCTAACTATGGCTACACCTTC.

This clonotype was seen only a few times. The chain is built from TRBV20-1 and TRBJ1-1; D is perhaps TRBD1 (5 bases). The CDR3 has 15 amino acids. V was pared by 5 bases and J by 0 bases, with 16 bases between. Germline values: CDR1 DFQATT, CDR2 SNEGSKA (reference sequence). CDR3 sequence (DNA): TGCAGTGCTCAAACGGGACTTCCTATGAACACTGAAGCTTTCTTT. Protein product: CSAQTGLPMNTEAFF.

As regards this clonotype: A junction end diverges from the germline sequence, so it may reflect a read error. The gene calls are TRBV10-3 and TRBJ2-7, with D possibly matching TRBD1 (6 bases). Per germline, CDR1 ENHRY and CDR2 SYGVKD. The CDR3 runs to 13 residues. The CDR3 DNA reads as TGTGCCAGCAGTCTTCAGACAGGCTACGAGCAGTACTTC. This translates into CASSLQTGYEQYF.

The V and J genes are TRBV19 and TRBJ1-2; no firm D call. V was pared by 5 bases and J by 3 bases, with 7 bases between. This CDR3 spans 12 amino acids. Germline V lookup: CDR1 LNHDA, CDR2 SQIVND (reference sequence). CDR3 sequence: CASSLYDYGYTF. CDR3 bases: TGTGCCAGTAGTCTTTACGACTATGGCTACACCTTC.

This chain connects TRBV7-6 to TRBJ2-7; 8 nucleotides agree with TRBD1. CDR1 SGHVS and CDR2 FNYEAQ come from the germline V gene. The CDR3 is 15 residues long. Trimming at V came to 5 bases and at J to 0 bases, leaving 6 bases not matched to a gene. In DNA form, the CDR3 reads TGTGCCAGCAGCCCTGGACAGGGTACCTCCTACGAGCAGTACTTC. This gives the protein CASSPGQGTSYEQYF. Full variable domain (remainder filled in from reference TRBV7-6 and TRBJ2-7): GAGVSQSPRYKVTKRGQDVALRCDPISGHVSLYWYRQALGQGPEFLTYFNYEAQQDKSGLPNDRFSAERPEGSISTLTIQRTEQRDSAMYRCASSPGQGTSYEQYFGPGTRLTVT.

This clonotype occurred a few times. The chain combines TRBV29-1 with TRBJ1-1; D unresolved. The germline V gene has CDR1 SQVTM and CDR2 ANQGSEA. The CDR3 covers 15 residues. With 4 bases removed from V and 0 bases from J, the gap between germline ends came to 15 bases. The CDR3 region has the DNA TGCAGCGTTGTAACCGAAACGGGCCTGAACACTGAAGCTTTCTTT. It codes for CSVVTETGLNTEAFF. The entire variable domain, with the rest obtained from reference TRBV29-1 and TRBJ1-1, is as follows: SAVISQKPSRDICQRGTSLTIQCQVDSQVTMMFWYRQQPGQSLTLIATANQGSEATYESGFVIDKFPISRPNLTFSTLTVSNMSPEDSSIYLCSVVTETGLNTEAFFGQGTRLTVV.

In its sample, this clonotype was seen a few times. The chain uses TRBV10-3 and TRBJ2-5; D may match TRBD1 or TRBD2 (5 bases each). Trimming stripped 0 bases from V and 5 bases from J, with 10 bases between. Germline V gene sequence: CDR1 ENHRY, CDR2 SYGVKD. This CDR3 has 14 residues. The CDR3 coding sequence is TGTGCCATCAGTGAGTCTGGGGACCGGGAGACCCAGTACTTC. It yields the protein CAISESGDRETQYF.

The table lists this clonotype with a few counts. The chain carries TRBV5-8 and TRBJ1-2; D is ambiguous. The V end lost 0 bases, the J end lost 3 bases, and 6 bases lay between the germline ends. CDR1 and CDR2 (germline): SGHTS, YDEGEE. The CDR3 runs to 13 residues. The DNA for the CDR3 is TGTGCCAGCAGCTTGGAGACGGACTATGGCTACACCTTC. Encoded protein: CASSLETDYGYTF. The complete variable domain, with remaining parts taken from reference TRBV5-8 and TRBJ1-2, reads EAGVTQSPTHLIKTRGQQATLRCSPISGHTSVYWYQQALGLGLQFLLWYDEGEERNRGNFPPRFSGRQFPNYSSELNVNALELEDSALYLCASSLETDYGYTFGSGTRLTVV.

The gene calls are TRBV27 and TRBJ1-2; maybe TRBD1 (6 bases). CDR1 MNHEY and CDR2 SMNVEV come from the germline V gene (reference sequence). Trimming took 4 bases from V and 3 from J, leaving 9 bases between them. CDR3 length equals 13 residues. The CDR3 protein is CASSSSGDYGYTF. The CDR3 nucleotides are TGTGCCAGCAGTTCATCAGGGGACTATGGCTACACCTTC.

This chain connects TRBV25-1 to TRBJ1-5; TRBD1 matches 7 bases. This CDR3 has 14 amino acids. Germline lookup yields CDR1 MGHDK and CDR2 SYGVNS. J lost 8 bases, V lost 2 bases, and 6 bases had no gene match. As DNA, the CDR3 is TGTGCCAGCAGTGAAGTTGGGACAGCCGAGCCCCAGCATTTT. Protein: CASSEVGTAEPQHF.

The chain combines TRBV7-2 with TRBJ2-5, with 12 nucleotides matching TRBD2. Trimming at V came to 4 bases and at J to 5 bases, leaving 17 bases not matched to a gene. CDR3 length equals 19 residues. Germline V gene lookup returns CDR1 SGHTA and CDR2 FQGNSA. CDR3 sequence reads: CASSYPAGASGGAMETQYF. The CDR3 DNA is TGTGCCAGCAGCTACCCGGCGGGGGCTAGCGGGGGGGCCATGGAGACCCAGTACTTC.

This clonotype occurred many times. This rearrangement joins TRBV5-1 to TRBJ2-7, with 7 bases aligning to TRBD1. After removal of 4 bases from V and 6 bases from J, the junction contained 10 bases not matched to a gene. Per the germline V gene, CDR1 is SGHRS and CDR2 is YFSETQ. The CDR3 is made up of 14 amino acids. CDR3: CASSPGTALAEQYF. CDR3 bases: TGCGCCAGCAGCCCTGGGACAGCCCTCGCCGAGCAGTACTTC. The entire variable domain, with the rest obtained from reference TRBV5-1 and TRBJ2-7, is as follows: KAGVTQTPRYLIKTRGQQVTLSCSPISGHRSVSWYQQTPGQGLQFLFEYFSETQRNKGNFPGRFSGRQFSNSRSEMNVSTLELGDSALYLCASSPGTALAEQYFGPGTRLTVT.

This clonotype showed up just a few times. This CDR3 is CASSQETGLAFF. The CDR3 coding sequence is TGTGCCAGCAGCCAAGAGACGGGTCTGGCTTTCTTT. The chain has TRBV3-1 and TRBJ1-1; D ambiguous. V was shortened by 0 bases and J by 11 bases, with 10 bases between the two germline ends. The CDR3 sequence is 12 residues long. Germline V gene data show CDR1 as LGHDT and CDR2 as YNNKEL (reference sequence).

J is TRBJ1-1 and V is TRBV12-3 or TRBV12-4; D gene ambiguous. V was shortened by 3 bases and J by 1 base, with 9 bases between the two germline ends. The CDR3 consists of 14 residues. The CDR3 DNA reads TGTGCCAGCAGTTTCTGGACGGGGAACACTGAAGCTTTCTTT. This sequence encodes CASSFWTGNTEAFF.

This clonotype was observed once. The J gene is TRBJ1-6, the V gene TRBV7-9; D is undetermined. Germline CDR1 is SEHNR and CDR2 is FQNEAQ (reference sequence). V gave up 2 bases and J gave up 10 bases, with 12 bases separating them. The CDR3 is made up of 14 amino acids. The CDR3, as DNA: TGTGCCAGCAGCTTAACATCGGGAGTCTCACCCCTCCACTTT. This gives the protein CASSLTSGVSPLHF.

The CDR3 loop reads CASSLRENEKLFF. In nucleotides, the CDR3 is TGTGCCAGCAGCCTCCGGGAGAATGAAAAACTGTTTTTT. The chain combines TRBV2 with TRBJ1-4, with D unclear. Germline assignment: CDR1 SNHLY and CDR2 FYNNEI. This CDR3 comprises 13 residues. V shed 6 bases and J shed 5 bases, with 10 bases lying between them. The full variable domain, completed using reference TRBV2 and TRBJ1-4, is EPEVTQTPSHQVTQMGQEVILRCVPISNHLYFYWYRQILGQKVEFLVSFYNNEISEKSEIFDDQFSVERPDGSNFTLKIRSTKLEDSAMYFCASSLRENEKLFFGSGTQLSVL.

The rearrangement uses TRBV7-8 and TRBJ2-3; 7 nucleotides line up with TRBD2. With 5 bases clipped from V and 0 bases from J, the junction kept 5 bases outside the gene matches. Germline-derived CDR1 and CDR2 are SGHVS and FQNEAQ. This CDR3 region has 15 residues. The CDR3 is CASSLTGGSTDTQYF. Written as DNA, the CDR3 is TGTGCCAGCAGCCTTACGGGGGGAAGCACAGATACGCAGTATTTT. Full variable domain (missing parts from reference TRBV7-8 and TRBJ2-3): GAGVSQSPRYKVAKRGQDVALRCDPISGHVSLFWYQQALGQGPEFLTYFQNEAQLDKSGLPSDRFFAERPEGSVSTLKIQRTQQEDSAVYLCASSLTGGSTDTQYFGPGTRLTVL.

There are a few counts of this clonotype. This chain uses TRBV20-1 with TRBJ2-5; unclear D gene. The CDR3 runs 15 residues. Trimming left V 0 bases short and J 5 bases short, with 16 bases between. CDR1 and CDR2 (germline): DFQATT, SNEGSKA (reference sequence). The CDR3 DNA sequence: TGCAGTGCTAGAGAGTCGACGCACCCCCTCGAGACCCAGTACTTC. Its protein product is CSARESTHPLETQYF.

This chain connects TRBV6-5 to TRBJ1-2; 9 nucleotides align to TRBD1. The CDR3 is 15 residues long. The ends lost 5 bases at V and 5 bases at J; junction bases unmatched: 9. Germline CDR1 and CDR2: MNHEY and SVGAGI. DNA of the CDR3: TGTGCCAGCAGTCCTCAGCCGGGACAGGGTTATGGCTACACCTTC. This sequence encodes CASSPQPGQGYGYTF.

This clonotype was observed at least ten times. This chain joins TRBV10-3 and TRBJ1-2; D may be TRBD1 (5 bases). Trimming cost V 4 bases and J 4 bases, with 16 bases left between them. The CDR3 contains 15 residues. Germline V CDR1 and CDR2: ENHRY, SYGVKD. CDR3: CAISAPSSGTYGYTF. The CDR3 DNA reads TGTGCCATCAGTGCCCCTTCTTCCGGGACCTATGGCTACACCTTC.

CDR3 loop: CASSLDPGSTEAFF. CDR3 DNA: TGTGCCAGCAGCTTAGACCCAGGGAGCACTGAAGCTTTCTTT. This chain links TRBV7-8 with TRBJ1-1, with D maybe TRBD1 (5 bases). Trimming pared 1 base from V and 4 bases from J, leaving 10 bases between. Germline CDR1 and CDR2: SGHVS and FQNEAQ. The CDR3 has 14 residues.